This TCR beta chain was documented in a study of OX40 agonist ivuxolimab in advanced cancers. Data came from immunoSEQ multiplex PCR; TCRdb stores just in-frame clones and leaves some out. Of roughly 67,000 clones listed, 88% are singletons. This CDR3 is built from 14 residues. Unmatched junction bases numbered 7, after V lost 4 bases and J lost 9 bases. The germline gives CDR1 SGHDN, CDR2 FVKESK. The sequence came from an adult with an advanced solid tumor such as melanoma, head and neck, liver or kidney cancer. The sample in question was CD4+ or CD8+ T cells sorted from blood, obtained in a trial of the OX40 agonist ivuxolimab. The chain uses TRBV14 and TRBJ2-1, with 9 positions matching TRBD1. CDR3 protein: CASSLHRGQVEQFF. CDR3 bases: TGTGCCAGCAGCCTTCACAGGGGGCAGGTTGAGCAGTTCTTC.